This TCR beta chain stems from a study of early T cells in non-severe SARS-CoV-2 infection. Whole-study context: Sequencing of bulk RNA from unsorted whole blood was done, without chain pairing. Study results and limitations: Private and CD4 specificities were missed by VDJdb matching, which favored anti-spike CD8 responses.

TCRdb recomputed calls from the 5' RACE reads with MiXCR, one row per CDR3 protein. This sample carries 50,000 to 70,000 distinct CDR3 sequences, about 9.8% of them seen once, and the ten largest clones take about 16%. This clonotype was observed at least ten times. Antigen specificity is unknown. Germline lookup yields CDR1 SGHVS and CDR2 FQNEAQ. V dropped 1 base and J dropped 6 bases, with 6 bases sitting between them. The CDR3 length is 12 residues. This chain links TRBV7-8 with TRBJ1-2, with D perhaps TRBD1 (5 bases). The origin of this receptor is an adult who was a healthcare worker with PCR-confirmed SARS-CoV-2 infection or an uninfected control (not recorded which). The sequenced sample was whole blood. Here the CDR3 DNA reads TGTGCCAGCAGCTTAGTAGGGGATGGCTACACCTTC. Encoded protein: CASSLVGDGYTF.